This T cell receptor (beta chain) was sequenced during a study of T cell repertoires in cytomegalovirus infection. Study details: Public TCR beta signatures marked donors with CMV infection and the matching HLA.

As to this clonotype: What it recognizes is unknown.

The CDR3 runs 16 residues. The germline V gene has CDR1 SGHNT and CDR2 YYREEE (reference sequence). V gave up 1 base and J gave up 2 bases, with 15 bases separating them. General study points: People with CMV and the relevant HLA were identified by cumulative public TCR beta family frequency. CMV-specific HLA-C-restricted TCR beta clonotypes dominated the ex vivo response.

TCRdb reprocessed the reads via MiXCR and lists one record per CDR3 protein. The data contain about 100,000 distinct CDR3 sequences, approximately 16% of them singletons. Specimen: PBMCs. This TCR was recovered from a human donor in good health (CMV status not recorded). Some clones in this sample may be carry-over from other donors' samples. The V call is TRBV5-4, the J call TRBJ2-5, with D tentatively TRBD2 (7 bases). CDR3 amino acids: CASSLRGGGPQETQYF. As DNA, the CDR3 is TGTGCCAGCAGCTTGAGGGGGGGGGGGCCTCAAGAGACCCAGTACTTC.